Below are 21 T cell receptor beta chains sequenced from a single sample in a study of blood T cell repertoires in COVID-19. Measured with immunoSEQ multiplex PCR; TCRdb has only the in-frame clones, and not every one. Of fewer than 200,000 clones listed, roughly four fifths were seen once; the top ten hold about 2.5%. The sample consisted of peripheral blood. Receptors originate from an elderly woman with COVID-19, enrolled during active disease.

This clone was observed a handful of times. The CDR3 DNA sequence: TGCGCCAGCAGCTTGGACAGGGGAAATTACGAGCAGTACTTC. Translating gives CASSLDRGNYEQYF. This sequence joins TRBV5-1 and TRBJ2-7, with 7 bases matching TRBD1. Trimming cost V 0 bases and J 4 bases; bases outside gene matches: 4. The CDR3 consists of 14 residues. CDR1 is SGHRS, CDR2 YFSETQ, per germline.

This clone turned up a few times. V usage is TRBV19 and J usage is TRBJ2-3; 10 bases align to TRBD2. Germline V gene lookup returns CDR1 LNHDA and CDR2 SQIVND (reference sequence). The CDR3 sequence is 15 residues long. V trimming: 4 bases; J trimming: 0 bases; junction bases outside the gene matches: 1. The CDR3 protein is CASSKLAGSTDTQYF. CDR3 in DNA: TGTGCCAGTAGTAAACTAGCGGGGAGCACAGATACGCAGTATTTT.

Written as DNA, the CDR3 is TGTGCCATCAGTGAGTCGTCGGGGTCCGTCGGGGAGCTGTTTTTT. Translating it yields CAISESSGSVGELFF. The chain recombines TRBV10-3 with TRBJ2-2; TRBD2 is a possible D gene (5 bases). V dropped 0 bases and J dropped 7 bases, with 12 bases sitting between them. The germline gives CDR1 ENHRY, CDR2 SYGVKD. This CDR3 is built from 15 residues.

In its sample, this clone was seen a few times. The CDR3: CASSSTGNTGELFF. In DNA form, the CDR3 reads TGCGCCAGCAGCTCGACAGGGAACACCGGGGAGCTGTTTTTT. V is TRBV5-1 and J is TRBJ2-2; perhaps TRBD1 as D (6 bases). Germline CDR1 is SGHRS and CDR2 is YFSETQ. This CDR3 is built from 14 residues. The V and J ends lost 3 bases and 1 base respectively, with 7 bases between them.

Points on this clone: One end of the junction does not line up with germline, which may come from a read error. The V and J genes are TRBV6-5 and TRBJ1-5, with D possibly being TRBD1 (5 bases). CDR1 and CDR2 from the germline V gene are MNHEY and SVGAGI. The CDR3 sequence is 13 residues long. CDR3 DNA sequence: TGTGCCGGCAGGGCGGGAAGGAACCAGCCCCAGCATTTT. It codes for CAGRAGRNQPQHF.

The chain links TRBV7-3 to TRBJ2-3, with a weak D call TRBD2 (6 bases). Germline V lookup: CDR1 SGHTA, CDR2 FQGTGA. The CDR3 loop spans 15 amino acids. Trimming pared 3 bases from V and 0 bases from J, leaving 10 bases between. Here the CDR3 reads CASSFLAVSTDTQYF. The CDR3 nucleotides are TGTGCCAGCAGCTTTTTAGCGGTTAGCACAGATACGCAGTATTTT.

The chain combines TRBV7-3 with TRBJ1-6; TRBD1 might be the D (5 bases). V lost 2 bases and J lost 7, with 12 bases in between. The CDR3 loop spans 15 amino acids. Germline CDR1 and CDR2: SGHTA and FQGTGA. The CDR3 here is CASSLSSGRNSPLHF. For the CDR3, the DNA is TGTGCCAGCAGCTTATCGTCAGGGCGGAATTCACCCCTCCACTTT. Full variable domain (rest looked up from reference TRBV7-3 and TRBJ1-6): GAGVSQTPSNKVTEKGKYVELRCDPISGHTALYWYRQSLGQGPEFLIYFQGTGAADDSGLPNDRFFAVRPEGSVSTLKIQRTERGDSAVYLCASSLSSGRNSPLHFGNGTRLTVT.

V usage is TRBV7-3 and J usage is TRBJ2-1; TRBD2 might be the D (5 bases). This CDR3 contains 15 residues. Trimming pared 3 bases from V and 5 bases from J, leaving 14 bases between. The germline V gene has CDR1 SGHTA and CDR2 FQGTGA. Here the CDR3 reads CASSLMSGRHNEQFF. The CDR3, as DNA: TGTGCCAGCAGCTTGATGAGCGGCCGACACAATGAGCAGTTCTTC.

The V and J genes are TRBV9 and TRBJ2-3, with TRBD2 identical over 7 bases. J was trimmed by 4 bases and V by 0 bases; bases with no gene match: 5. This CDR3 region has 15 residues. Looked up from germline, CDR1 is SGDLS and CDR2 is YYNGEE. CDR3 in amino acids: CASSVGLREADTQYF. CDR3 coding DNA: TGTGCCAGCAGCGTAGGGCTTCGGGAGGCAGATACGCAGTATTTT.

V is TRBV5-1 and J is TRBJ1-2, with 8 positions matching TRBD1. The CDR3 spans 14 residues. V dropped 4 bases and J dropped 4; count of bases not matched to a gene: 6. CDR1 is SGHRS, CDR2 YFSETQ, per germline. The CDR3 DNA reads TGCGCCAGCAGCCCGGCGACAGGGGCCTATGGCTACACCTTC. Its protein is CASSPATGAYGYTF.

The rearrangement uses TRBV3-1 (or the pseudogene TRBV3-2) and TRBJ1-4; D gene uncertain. The CDR3 length is 14 residues. The germline gives CDR1 LGHDT, CDR2 YNNKEL (reference sequence). V was clipped by 4 bases and J by 6 bases, with 12 bases between them. The CDR3 DNA follows: TGTGCCAGCAGCCGTGGACTAAGGGATGAAAAACTGTTTTTT. Residues: CASSRGLRDEKLFF.

V is TRBV6-5 and J is TRBJ1-5, with D possibly being TRBD1 (6 bases). CDR3 length equals 14 residues. Trimming pared 5 bases from V and 4 bases from J, leaving 12 bases between. Germline assignment: CDR1 MNHEY and CDR2 SVGAGI. CDR3 sequence reads: CASSPGQLNQPQHF. CDR3 nucleotides: TGTGCCAGCAGTCCCGGACAGTTAAATCAGCCCCAGCATTTT.

The chain links TRBV3-1 (or the pseudogene TRBV3-2) to TRBJ2-7; 14 bases fit TRBD2. Germline CDR1 LGHDT, CDR2 YNNKEL (reference sequence). The CDR3 has 14 amino acids. V shed 4 bases, J shed 6 bases, and the junction held 2 bases outside the gene matches. CDR3: CASSLGLAGGEQYF. CDR3 in DNA: TGTGCCAGCAGCCTCGGACTAGCGGGAGGCGAGCAGTACTTC.

This clone appeared a single time. In DNA, the CDR3 is TGTGCCAGCAGCGTAGGAGCTCTGGAGACCCAGTACTTC. Protein sequence: CASSVGALETQYF. The chain employs TRBV9 and TRBJ2-5; D unresolved. Between the trimmed V and J ends, which lost 0 bases and 5 bases, there was a span of 8 bases. Per the germline V gene, CDR1 is SGDLS and CDR2 is YYNGEE. This CDR3 is 13 amino acids long.

This clone was observed a single time. This chain joins TRBV10-3 and TRBJ1-5; D unresolved. Germline V lookup: CDR1 ENHRY, CDR2 SYGVKD. Trimming took 11 bases from V and 1 from J, leaving 12 bases between them. This CDR3 region has 13 residues. The CDR3: CASRRRSNQPQHF. CDR3 DNA: TGTGCCTCCCGTAGGAGGAGCAATCAGCCCCAGCATTTT.

This chain uses TRBV5-4 with TRBJ2-7, with TRBD1 matching over 8 bases. Per germline, CDR1 SGHNT and CDR2 YYREEE (reference sequence). With V trimmed by 4 bases and J by 6 bases, 3 bases remained unmatched. This CDR3 region has 12 residues. The CDR3 bases are TGTGCCAGCAGCCAGACAGGGGCCGAGCAGTACTTC. It is translated as CASSQTGAEQYF.

The chain links TRBV6-2 or TRBV6-3 to TRBJ1-5, with 8 bases identical to TRBD1. The junction had 9 bases not matched to a gene; V was cut back by 6 bases and J by 2 bases. Germline-derived CDR1 and CDR2 are MNHEY and SVGEGT. This CDR3 comprises 16 residues. The CDR3 DNA sequence: TGTGCCAGCAGCCGTACGACAGGGGAGGGCAATCAGCCCCAGCATTTT. Its protein is CASSRTTGEGNQPQHF.

V and J are TRBV4-1 and TRBJ2-2; 11 bases map to TRBD1. Germline CDR1 is MGHRA and CDR2 is YSYEKL. CDR3 length: 17 amino acids. J gave up 0 bases and V 5 bases, and 5 bases lay outside the gene matches. CDR3 nucleotide sequence: TGCGCCAGCAGCATACGGACAGGGGGCGCGAACACCGGGGAGCTGTTTTTT. This sequence encodes CASSIRTGGANTGELFF.

J is TRBJ2-3 and V is TRBV5-1, with 13 bases identical to TRBD2. With V trimmed by 4 bases and J by 3 bases, 5 bases remained unmatched. Germline CDR1 SGHRS, CDR2 YFSETQ. The CDR3 totals 16 residues. The CDR3 is CASSPLAGGGTDTQYF. DNA for the CDR3: TGCGCCAGCAGCCCACTAGCGGGAGGGGGAACAGATACGCAGTATTTT.

This rearrangement joins TRBV11-3 to TRBJ2-5, with 9 bases lining up with TRBD1. The germline V gene has CDR1 SGHNT and CDR2 YENEEA. V lost 1 base to trimming and J lost 1 base; unmatched junction nucleotides: 1. The CDR3 consists of 15 residues. DNA for the CDR3: TGTGCCAGCAGCTTAGGGACAGGGGTCCAAGAGACCCAGTACTTC. The encoded protein is CASSLGTGVQETQYF.

V is TRBV5-1 and J is TRBJ2-7; possible D gene TRBD1, 6 bases. The CDR3 is 14 amino acids. V lost 8 bases and J lost 0, with 15 bases in between. From germline, CDR1 is SGHRS and CDR2 YFSETQ. The CDR3 DNA follows: TGCGCCAGTAGACGGACAGCTAGCTCCTACGAGCAGTACTTC. As protein: CASRRTASSYEQYF.